Sequencing of this TCR beta chain was carried out in a study of control samples from healthy donors and cancer patients (dated by TCRdb to 2019 to 2021). As encoded in the germline V gene, CDR1 is MNHNS while CDR2 is SASEGT. Deletion took 1 base off V and 4 bases off J, with a span of 7 bases between the germline ends. The cysteine opens and the phenylalanine closes a CDR3 of 14 amino acids. Only the CDR3 part of the read is kept: 42 bases, read in frame from the first base. Concerning this clone itself: What this receptor recognizes is not known. No base-level quality is on record; no much larger clone is a single base apart.

Library creation used the immunoSEQ multiplex PCR assay. Entries here come from immuneACCESS through TCRdb and include only in-frame sequences with V and J called. Some clones fail to appear in such tables; in the studies checked, an unresolved V gene covers under half of the shortfall, and the cause of the remainder is unknown. In this sample the table shows fewer than 200,000 clones, around 90% of which occur a single time. 4.5% to 6% of the sample comes from the top ten. Sequencing was done on a sample of blood. This sequence uses TRBV6-1 and TRBJ2-2; confidence is insufficient to name the D gene. The clonotype was recovered from a young woman in good health. Here is the DNA: TGTGCCAGCAGTGAAGTGTTCAGCACCGGGGAGCTGTTTTTT. This translates into CASSEVFSTGELFF.